This TCR beta chain was documented in a study of breast tumors, draining lymph nodes, adjacent tissues (dated by TCRdb to about 2016). Context from the whole study: TCR beta repertoires were compared across tumor, adjacent nontumor tissue and axillary lymph nodes obtained from breast cancer patients. The study was designed to assess the relationships and possible T-cell exchange between tumor, surrounding tissue and draining lymph node repertoires in human breast cancer.

The CDR3 runs 14 amino acids, cysteine and phenylalanine included. The DNA shown is the 42-base CDR3, in frame from base 1. For this chain, trimming is 1 base at the V end and 8 bases at the J end, and the number of junction bases without a gene match is 4. CDR1 and CDR2 were assigned from the germline V gene as SGDLS and YYNGEE. What the study reported, not specific to this receptor: Tumor and nontumor tissue repertoires were significantly more similar in luminal-like than in basal-like breast cancer. Tumors showed preferential V and J gene usage, and their T-cell repertoire diversity fell below that of lymph nodes yet above that of nontumor tissue. The conclusion that tumor T cells originate in lymph nodes was presented as consistent with a hypothesis rather than as directly demonstrated. The data were judged consistent with most tumor T cells deriving from the lymph node and then expanding within tumor tissue.

This clonotype was recorded many times. Its antigen is still unknown. It has no much larger one-base neighbor in the sample; base qualities were not kept. The lymph node samples were taken from the axillary draining lymph nodes of breast cancer patients. TCRdb names Illumina HiSeq 2000 as the instrument used. Multiplex PCR amplification was used to build the TCR beta chain libraries. High-throughput sequencing was used to analyze the amplified TCR beta chain products. TCRdb reprocessed the public reads (quality trimming at Q25 with fastp, clone calling with MiXCR) and kept in-frame beta chains. Here each entry gathers all rows of one CDR3 protein and keeps the most common genes and DNA. For this sample the table gives over 100,000 distinct CDR3 sequences, of which around 24% were detected only once. The ten largest clones add up to under 3% of the sample.

The V and J genes are TRBV9 and TRBJ2-3, and TRBD2 matches 10 of the central bases. Sequencing used axillary lymph node tissue. The receptor was isolated from a female donor with breast cancer. Some clones in this sample may be carry-over from other donors' samples. The nucleotide sequence is TGTGCCAGCAGCGTACTAGCGGGAGAGGGTACGCAGTATTTT. The resulting protein is CASSVLAGEGTQYF.